Detailed here is one T cell receptor (beta chain). One junction end disagrees with the germline gene, perhaps due to a read error. This sample stems from a study of blood T cell repertoires in COVID-19. Study-wide background: Collection of acute and convalescent COVID-19 samples took place in the United States, Italy and Spain. Sample material is recorded as cDNA or gDNA derived from T cells, B-cell-depleted T cells, or PBMCs.

Original handling: How many nucleated cells were present was estimated from reference gene primer amplification. Sequenced by immunoSEQ multiplex PCR; TCRdb stores in-frame clones only, minus some. V and J calls and clone size follow that table, whereas D and trimming were derived from the DNA. The sample has 55,000 to 80,000 clones, around four fifths seen once. The V gene's germline CDR1 is SQVTM and CDR2 ANQGSEA. The CDR3 length is 13 residues. The receptor comes from a human donor in a cohort sampled during active COVID-19. This chain joins TRBV29-1 and TRBJ1-2, with unresolved D. Sequencing input: peripheral blood. The CDR3 here is CSVKDRKRYGYTF. The DNA for the CDR3 is TGCAGCGTTAAAGATAGAAAGAGGTATGGCTACACCTTC.